Reported below is one TCR beta chain. Its antigen remains unknown. This sample was taken from a study of shared clonotypes between healthy human individuals. Study conclusions and caveats: Clonotypes which were not shared had lower generation probabilities than clonotypes that all four donors shared. Naive CD4 clonotype sharing across a few donors was about 5%.

Negatively enriched CD4+ T cells were divided by CD45RA into naive and memory. At a deep level, the assay was run. Sequencing was performed with immunoSEQ multiplex PCR; in TCRdb, only in-frame clones are kept and a portion is missing. The sample lists 2 million or so clones; 90% to 95% were seen once. This clonotype originated in a man aged 18 to 30 in good health. Sequencing used naive CD4+ T cells sorted from blood. Subset indicated: CD45RA+ positively selected.

CDR3 nucleotide sequence: TGTGCCAGCAGTGAAGAACGGAATCAGCCCCAGCATTTT. Amino acids: CASSEERNQPQHF. The chain carries TRBV6-1 and TRBJ1-5; D call uncertain. Per germline, CDR1 MNHNS and CDR2 SASEGT. CDR3 length: 13 residues. V was cut by 1 base and J by 4 bases, with 5 bases left in between.